Each of the 8 T cell receptor beta chains below was sequenced from the same sample in a study of T cell changes during pregnancy in multiple sclerosis. Sequenced by immunoSEQ multiplex PCR; TCRdb stores in-frame clones only, minus some. This table holds some 83,000 clones, approximately 90% found once. Here the sequenced sample was PBMCs, taken in the first trimester of pregnancy. These receptors were taken from a female donor in good health, serving as a control in a pregnancy study. Some clones in this sample may be carry-over from other donors' samples.

This sequence joins TRBV2 and TRBJ2-5; a weak D match, TRBD2 (6 bases). This CDR3 contains 13 residues. Trimming left V 4 bases short and J 5 bases short, with 11 bases between. In germline, CDR1 is SNHLY, CDR2 FYNNEI. The CDR3 DNA reads as TGTGCCAGCAGTGTCGGGACTCTGGAGACCCAGTACTTC. Residues: CASSVGTLETQYF.

In DNA, the CDR3 is TGTGCCAGCAGTGACCAGGAGGGACAGGGTGGGAACATTCAGTACTTC. This encodes CASSDQEGQGGNIQYF. This sequence joins TRBV6-1 and TRBJ2-4; 9 bases fit TRBD1. Germline V gene data show CDR1 as MNHNS and CDR2 as SASEGT. V lost 3 bases to trimming and J lost 7 bases; unmatched junction nucleotides: 10. The CDR3 contains 16 residues.

This clone was seen a single time. The chain carries TRBV28 and TRBJ1-2; a possible D gene is TRBD1 (5 bases). The CDR3 has 13 amino acids. Germline V CDR1 and CDR2: MDHEN, SYDVKM. V was pared by 6 bases and J by 0 bases, with 8 bases between. Written as DNA, the CDR3 is TGTGCCAGCAGGGACACTACTAACTATGGCTACACCTTC. Translation: CASRDTTNYGYTF.

The V gene is TRBV6-1, the J gene TRBJ2-7, with 14 nucleotides matching TRBD2. CDR3 length: 15 residues. With 11 bases clipped from V and 2 bases from J, the junction kept 8 bases outside the gene matches. The germline V gene has CDR1 MNHNS and CDR2 SASEGT. CDR3 DNA: TGTGCCGGGGGGACTAGCGGGAGTGGGGCCTACGAGCAGTACTTC. Protein product: CAGGTSGSGAYEQYF.

The chain uses TRBV20-1 and TRBJ2-7; no firm D call. CDR1 and CDR2 (germline): DFQATT, SNEGSKA (reference sequence). Trimming removed 6 bases from V and 6 bases from J, with 12 bases in between. The CDR3 totals 11 residues. Here the CDR3 DNA reads TGCAGTGCACCCCTACTACGCGAGCAGTACTTC. Residues: CSAPLLREQYF.

V and J are TRBV5-6 and TRBJ1-6; perhaps TRBD1 as D (5 bases). CDR1 is SGHDT and CDR2 is YYEEEE in the germline V gene. V lost 3 bases to trimming and J lost 6 bases, with 13 bases between them. The CDR3 length is 15 residues. As DNA, the CDR3 is TGTGCCAGCAGCTCCAACCTGGGGGGTAATTCACCCCTCCACTTT. As protein: CASSSNLGGNSPLHF.

The chain combines TRBV11-2 with TRBJ1-3, with TRBD1 matching over 10 bases. Germline values: CDR1 SGHAT, CDR2 FQNNGV. The junction had 8 bases not matched to a gene; V was cut back by 5 bases and J by 1 base. The CDR3 covers 17 residues. The CDR3 protein is CASSHGTGVRSGNTIYF. CDR3 DNA sequence: TGTGCCAGCAGCCATGGGACAGGGGTTAGATCTGGAAACACCATATATTTT.

The chain couples TRBV7-8 to TRBJ2-1; weak D call: TRBD1 (6 bases). Germline V lookup: CDR1 SGHVS, CDR2 FQNEAQ. This CDR3 spans 13 amino acids. Trimming took 1 base from V and 6 from J, leaving 7 bases between them. CDR3 amino acids: CASSLGTVNEQFF. The CDR3 nucleotides read TGTGCCAGCAGCTTAGGGACAGTCAATGAGCAGTTCTTC.